The next 4 T cell receptor beta chains were all read from a single sample in a study of Ad26.COV2.S vaccination and SARS-CoV-2 variants. The protocol was immunoSEQ multiplex PCR, while the TCRdb copy is restricted to in-frame clones and leaves out a portion. Of 350,000 to 500,000 clones listed, less than 95% are singletons. Sample treatment: around 19 received Ad26.COV2.S at low or high dose, single or two shots; 5 received placebo; per-sample allocation not given. Specimens were obtained on day 63 following the first vaccine or placebo injection. The specimen was peripheral blood, collected in a trial of Ad26.COV2.S vaccine versus placebo. All receptors derive from a person between 18 and 65 years old who received the Ad26.COV2.S COVID-19 vaccine or a placebo.

The V and J genes are TRBV5-6 and TRBJ2-3; 8 bases line up with TRBD1. V dropped 1 base and J dropped 4; count of bases not matched to a gene: 8. Germline values: CDR1 SGHDT, CDR2 YYEEEE. This CDR3 is 16 amino acids long. The CDR3: CASSLYGTGAADTQYF. The CDR3 DNA reads TGTGCCAGCAGCTTGTATGGGACAGGTGCCGCAGATACGCAGTATTTT.

In the case of this clone: Germline and junction disagree at one end, which may indicate a read error. The rearrangement joins TRBV30 to TRBJ1-1; D is ambiguous. Looked up from germline, CDR1 is GTSNPN and CDR2 is SVGIG (reference sequence). This CDR3 has 13 amino acids. The CDR3 DNA follows: TGTGCCGGGAGAACGGGGAGGAACACTGAAGCTTTCTTT. Its translation is CAGRTGRNTEAFF.

This chain uses TRBV28 with TRBJ2-7; D remains ambiguous. The CDR3 runs 14 residues. From germline, CDR1 is MDHEN and CDR2 SYDVKM. V was cut by 5 bases and J by 4 bases, with 15 bases left in between. The CDR3 DNA follows: TGTGCCAGCAGTAGCAGGTTGGGCCCATACGAGCAGTACTTC. Protein: CASSSRLGPYEQYF.

V usage is TRBV19 and J usage is TRBJ1-5, with D hard to call. V lost 5 bases and J 2 bases, leaving 4 bases between the germline ends. CDR1 is LNHDA and CDR2 is SQIVND in the germline V gene (reference sequence). There are 12 residues in the CDR3. CDR3 nucleotide sequence: TGTGCCAGTAGTCTGGGCAATCAGCCCCAGCATTTT. This sequence encodes CASSLGNQPQHF.